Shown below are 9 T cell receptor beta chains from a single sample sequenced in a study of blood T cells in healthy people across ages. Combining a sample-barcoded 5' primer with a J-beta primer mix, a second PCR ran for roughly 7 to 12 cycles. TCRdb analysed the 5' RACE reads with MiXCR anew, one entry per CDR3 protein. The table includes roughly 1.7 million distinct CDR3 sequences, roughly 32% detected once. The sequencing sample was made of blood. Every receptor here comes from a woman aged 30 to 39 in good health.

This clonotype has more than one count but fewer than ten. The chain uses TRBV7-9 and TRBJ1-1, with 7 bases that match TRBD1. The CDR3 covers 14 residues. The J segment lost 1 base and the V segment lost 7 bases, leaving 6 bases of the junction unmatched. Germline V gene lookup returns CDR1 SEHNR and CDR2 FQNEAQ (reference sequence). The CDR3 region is CASNRDRTNTEAFF. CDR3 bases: TGTGCCAGCAACCGGGACAGAACGAACACTGAAGCTTTCTTT.

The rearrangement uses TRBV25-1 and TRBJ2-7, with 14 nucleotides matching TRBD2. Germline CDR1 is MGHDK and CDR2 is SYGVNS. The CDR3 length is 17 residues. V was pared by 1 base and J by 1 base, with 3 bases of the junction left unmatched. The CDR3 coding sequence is TGTGCCAGCAGTGAATGGGGACTAGCGGGAGAGTCCTACGAGCAGTACTTC. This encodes CASSEWGLAGESYEQYF.

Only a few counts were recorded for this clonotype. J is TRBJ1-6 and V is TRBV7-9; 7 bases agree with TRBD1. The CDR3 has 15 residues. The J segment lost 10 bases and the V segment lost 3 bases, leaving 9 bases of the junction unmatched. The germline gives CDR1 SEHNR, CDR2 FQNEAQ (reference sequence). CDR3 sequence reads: CASSLDQGGTSPLHF. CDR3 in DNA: TGTGCCAGCAGCTTGGATCAGGGGGGCACGTCACCCCTCCACTTT.

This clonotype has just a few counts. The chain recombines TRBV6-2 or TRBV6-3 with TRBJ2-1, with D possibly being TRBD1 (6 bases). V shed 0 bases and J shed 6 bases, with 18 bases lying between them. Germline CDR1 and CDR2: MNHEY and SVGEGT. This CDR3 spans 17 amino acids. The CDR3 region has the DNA TGTGCCAGCAGTTACTCGATGCCGGGGCCAGGGGTCAATGAGCAGTTCTTC. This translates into CASSYSMPGPGVNEQFF.

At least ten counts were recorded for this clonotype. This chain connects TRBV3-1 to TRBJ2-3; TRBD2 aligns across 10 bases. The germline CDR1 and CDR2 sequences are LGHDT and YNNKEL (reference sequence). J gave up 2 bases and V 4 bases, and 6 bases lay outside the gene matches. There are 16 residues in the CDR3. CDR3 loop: CASSLHGLADTDTQYF. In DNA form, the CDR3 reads TGTGCCAGCAGCCTTCACGGACTAGCGGACACAGATACGCAGTATTTT.

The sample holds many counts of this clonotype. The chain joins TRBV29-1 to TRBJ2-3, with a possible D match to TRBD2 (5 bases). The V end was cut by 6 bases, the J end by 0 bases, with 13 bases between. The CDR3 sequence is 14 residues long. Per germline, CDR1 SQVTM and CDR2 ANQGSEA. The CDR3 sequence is CSVAGLGSTDTQYF. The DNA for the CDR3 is TGCAGCGTCGCGGGTCTAGGGAGCACAGATACGCAGTATTTT.

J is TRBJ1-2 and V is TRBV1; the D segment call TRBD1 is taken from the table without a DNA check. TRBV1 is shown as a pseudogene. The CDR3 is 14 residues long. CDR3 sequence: CTSSRTGYQNGYTF. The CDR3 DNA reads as TGCACCAGCAGCCGCACAGGGTATCAGAATGGCTACACCTTC.

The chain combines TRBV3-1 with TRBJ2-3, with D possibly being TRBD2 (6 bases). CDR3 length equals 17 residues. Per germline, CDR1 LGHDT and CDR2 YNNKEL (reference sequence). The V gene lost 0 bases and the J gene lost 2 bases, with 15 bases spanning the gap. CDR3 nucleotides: TGTGCCAGCAGCCAAGAGTGGCTAGCGAGGGACACAGATACGCAGTATTTT. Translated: CASSQEWLARDTDTQYF.

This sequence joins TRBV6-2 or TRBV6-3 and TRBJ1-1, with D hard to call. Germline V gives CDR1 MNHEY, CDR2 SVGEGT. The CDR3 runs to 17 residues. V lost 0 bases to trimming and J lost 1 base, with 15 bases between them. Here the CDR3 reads CASSYSGSPVRNTEAFF. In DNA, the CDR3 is TGTGCCAGCAGTTACTCAGGAAGTCCCGTCAGGAACACTGAAGCTTTCTTT.